The present T cell receptor beta chain was sequenced within a study of CD8 T cells in ankylosing spondylitis. One entry per CDR3 protein, called by TCRdb with MiXCR from the 5' RACE reads. The data hold approximately 220,000 distinct CDR3 sequences, with about a quarter observed a single time. There are 15 residues in the CDR3. Trimming removed 0 bases from V and 7 bases from J; junction bases left unmatched: 5. Germline CDR1 is SGDLS and CDR2 is YYNGEE. The source material was blood, either unsorted or a sorted T cell fraction (not recorded which). The gene calls are TRBV9 and TRBJ2-1; TRBD2 aligns across 9 bases. The TCR comes from a male donor with ankylosing spondylitis or in good health (not recorded which). CDR3 DNA sequence: TGTGCCAGCAGCGTAGTCGGGACTAGCTTAAATGAGCAGTTCTTC. Translating gives CASSVVGTSLNEQFF.